This T cell receptor beta chain was observed in a study of cytomegalovirus exposure and HLA in healthy donors. Study-wide background: The platform used for the 120 or so validation repertoires matched that of the approximately 670 first-cohort repertoires, a later analysis reported. Findings and caveats of the study: Cytomegalovirus association was assigned to approximately 160 TCR beta chains.

On this clone itself: Its antigen is unknown.

The donors were part of the 120-subject validation cohort, which stood apart from the 666-subject first cohort. Looked up from germline, CDR1 is SGHVS and CDR2 is FNYEAQ. This CDR3 comprises 13 residues. Deletions cut 1 base from V and 6 bases from J, with 10 bases between. Sequencing used immunoSEQ multiplex PCR; TCRdb keeps in-frame clones, though not all of them. This table holds approximately 200,000 clones, around 83% found once. Sequencing was performed on PBMCs. The chain is built from TRBV7-6 and TRBJ2-7; the D gene is possibly TRBD2 (6 bases). The source is a woman aged 25 to 39 in good health and CMV-seropositive. This chain's CDR3 is CASSLVRGSEQYF. The CDR3 DNA reads TGTGCCAGCAGCTTAGTACGGGGGTCCGAGCAGTACTTC.